Sequencing of this TCR beta chain was carried out in a study of shared clonotypes between healthy human individuals. Sequencing used immunoSEQ multiplex PCR; TCRdb keeps in-frame clones, though not all of them. The sample yields about 79,000 clones, 50% to 70% seen once. CDR3 length: 17 residues. Germline CDR1 SGDLS, CDR2 YYNGEE. V shed 0 bases, J shed 1 base, and the junction held 6 bases outside the gene matches. The source is a man aged 25 to 45 in good health. V and J are TRBV9 and TRBJ2-3; 9 bases are shared with TRBD2. Material for sequencing was memory CD8+ T cells sorted from blood. Described subset: CD45RO+ cells pooled with CCR7-negative TemRA cells. Here the CDR3 DNA reads TGTGCCAGCAGCGTAGCGCCTAGCGGGGTTGGCACAGATACGCAGTATTTT. It translates to CASSVAPSGVGTDTQYF. The variable domain in full, with the rest retrieved from reference TRBV9 and TRBJ2-3, is DSGVTQTPKHLITATGQRVTLRCSPRSGDLSVYWYQQSLDQGLQFLIQYYNGEERAKGNILERFSAQQFPDLHSELNLSSLELGDSALYFCASSVAPSGVGTDTQYFGPGTRLTVL.